This T cell receptor beta chain derives from a study of blood T cell repertoires in COVID-19. On the study more broadly: Spain, Italy and the United States supplied samples that represented acute and convalescent COVID-19.

Study processing details: Quantification of nucleated cells was approximated via reference gene primer amplification. Assay: immunoSEQ multiplex PCR; the TCRdb copy retains only in-frame clones and omits some. For V, J and clone size, that table is used; D and trimming come from the DNA. The data contain about 64,000 clones, around 82% of them singletons. Enrolled during active infection, Seattle patients were then followed longitudinally. This TCR derives from a man in his sixties with COVID-19, enrolled during active disease. Sequencing input: peripheral blood.

The CDR3 nucleotides read TGTGCCAGCAGCGCCTCGACAGAGAAAGCTTTCTTT. It translates to CASSASTEKAFF. The V call is TRBV9, the J call TRBJ1-1; D possibly corresponds to TRBD1 (5 bases). Trimming stripped 3 bases from V and 9 bases from J, with 12 bases between. The CDR3 totals 12 residues. In germline, CDR1 is SGDLS, CDR2 YYNGEE.